The entry below gives a single T cell receptor beta chain sequence along with its context. This entry is derived from a study of T cells after yellow fever vaccination. This CDR3 spans 16 amino acids. J was trimmed by 2 bases and V by 5 bases; bases with no gene match: 8. Germline lookup yields CDR1 MNHEY and CDR2 SVGEGT. A single record per CDR3 protein comes from TCRdb applying MiXCR to the 5' RACE reads. The sample shows about 320,000 distinct CDR3 sequences, over 8.5% of them seen only once. This sequence joins TRBV6-2 or TRBV6-3 and TRBJ2-3; 9 bases align to TRBD2. The TCR comes from a man aged 18-30 years who received the YFV17D yellow fever vaccine. The source was CD4+ T cells sorted from PBMCs, collected 45 days after the yellow fever booster vaccination. The CDR3 loop is CASSRRLAASTDTQYF. Here the CDR3 DNA reads TGTGCCAGCAGTCGTCGACTAGCGGCGTCCACAGATACGCAGTATTTT.